The rows below give T cell receptor beta chains drawn from one sample of a study of shared clonotypes between healthy human individuals. Profiled with immunoSEQ multiplex PCR; TCRdb holds only in-frame clones, not every one. The sample lists about 2.2 million clones; 85% to 95% were seen once. The sample was naive CD8+ T cells from PBMCs. These receptors originate from a man between 18 and 29 years old in good health. Some clones in this sample may be carry-over from other donors' samples. Both conserved end residues are part of each CDR3. D genes are given only for firm matches. Some rows mark clone size as missing; the rest say once, few, many or name a class of expanded clone.

d_gene	v_gene	j_gene	abundance	CDR3nt	CDR3aa
.	TRBV27	TRBJ1-2	.	TGTGCCAGTGGAAAGGACAGACTTAACTATGGCTACACCTTC	CASGKDRLNYGYTF
TRBD1	TRBV5-1	TRBJ1-2	.	TGCGCCAGCAGCTTCGAAGGGACAGGGGGAGGTGGCTACACCTTC	CASSFEGTGGGGYTF
.	TRBV4-3	TRBJ1-4	.	TGCGCCAGCAGCCCGCGGACCCTAGAGAGGGAAAAACTGTTTTTT	CASSPRTLEREKLFF
TRBD1	TRBV4-1	TRBJ2-3	.	TGCGCCAGCAGCCATTTCGCGACAGGGGGGACAGATACGCAGTATTTT	CASSHFATGGTDTQYF
.	TRBV13	TRBJ2-1	.	TGTGCCAGCAGCCCCAAGGGGGGCGGGTACTACAATGAGCAGTTCTTC	CASSPKGGGYYNEQFF
.	TRBV27	TRBJ2-1	.	TGTGCCAGCAGTTCGGCATCGAGCTCCTACAATGAGCAGTTCTTC	CASSSASSSYNEQFF
.	TRBV5-1	TRBJ1-1	few	TGCGCCAGCAGCTTGGCCCGGGGACCGAACACTGAAGCTTTCTTT	CASSLARGPNTEAFF
.	TRBV5-1	TRBJ2-7	few	TGCGCCAGCAGCTTGGACAGGTCCTACGAGCAGTACTTC	CASSLDRSYEQYF
.	TRBV27	TRBJ2-7	.	TGTGCTCGACTAGGGGGGCAGGGCTCCTACGAGCAGTACTTC	CARLGGQGSYEQYF
TRBD1	TRBV11-2	TRBJ2-1	.	TGTGCCAGCAGCTCACGACAGGGGGCTCTACACAATGAGCAGTTCTTC	CASSSRQGALHNEQFF
TRBD1	TRBV7-6	TRBJ2-6	.	TGTGCCAGCAGCTTAGAAGGGACAGGGGTAATCCTGACTTTC	CASSLEGTGVILTF
.	TRBV15	TRBJ2-7	.	TGTGCCACCAGCAGAGTAACAGGCTACGAGCAGTACTTC	CATSRVTGYEQYF
.	TRBV5-6	TRBJ2-1	.	TGTGCCAGCAGCTACCGGGTGAATGAGCAGTTCTTC	CASSYRVNEQFF
.	TRBV7-9	TRBJ1-2	.	TGTGCCAGCAGCCCGCGACAGGCGGGCTATGGCTACACCTTC	CASSPRQAGYGYTF
.	TRBV4-1	TRBJ1-2	few	TGCGCCAGCAGCCACGCAGGATCTAACTATGGCTACACCTTC	CASSHAGSNYGYTF